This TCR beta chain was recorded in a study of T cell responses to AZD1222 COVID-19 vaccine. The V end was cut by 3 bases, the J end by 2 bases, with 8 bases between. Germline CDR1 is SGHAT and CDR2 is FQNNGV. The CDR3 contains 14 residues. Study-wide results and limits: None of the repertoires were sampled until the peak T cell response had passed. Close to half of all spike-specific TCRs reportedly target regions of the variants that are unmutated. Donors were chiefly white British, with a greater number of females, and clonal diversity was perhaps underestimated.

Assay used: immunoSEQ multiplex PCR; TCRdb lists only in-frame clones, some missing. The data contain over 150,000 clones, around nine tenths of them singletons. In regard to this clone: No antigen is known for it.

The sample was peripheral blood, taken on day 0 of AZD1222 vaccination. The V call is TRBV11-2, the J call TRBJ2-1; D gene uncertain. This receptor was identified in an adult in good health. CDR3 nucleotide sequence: TGTGCCAGCAGCTTCCAACCTACCTACAATGAGCAGTTCTTC. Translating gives CASSFQPTYNEQFF.